This TCR beta chain was captured in a study of T cells in Graves' hyperthyroidism and ophthalmopathy. Findings and limits, study-wide: Blood also showed most of the thyroid clonotypes that were expanded above 0.001. Through a model of 13 V-J features, ophthalmopathy was separated from stable hyperthyroidism.

Remarks on this clonotype: Antigen: not known.

From RNA transcripts, TCR beta CDR3 regions were amplified. Using the HTBI primer set, a first-round RT-PCR was run on the TCR CDR3. A single record per CDR3 protein comes from TCRdb applying MiXCR to the multiplex PCR reads. The profile shows around 690,000 distinct CDR3 sequences, 17% of them singletons. Trimming took off 2 bases at V and 5 bases at J, with 5 bases between the two ends. The germline gives CDR1 MNHEY, CDR2 SMNVEV (reference sequence). The CDR3 has 12 amino acids. Reasons for excluding patients were uncontrolled infection, other autoimmune disease, pregnancy or lactation. Sequencing was done on a sample of blood. The chain carries TRBV27 and TRBJ2-3, with unresolved D. The source is a man aged 50 or older with Graves' hyperthyroidism. In DNA, the CDR3 is TGTGCCAGCAGTTTAATTGGAGATACGCAGTATTTT. It specifies CASSLIGDTQYF.